These T cell receptor beta chains were read from a single sample in a study of shared clonotypes between healthy human individuals. The protocol was immunoSEQ multiplex PCR, while the TCRdb copy is restricted to in-frame clones and leaves out a portion. The sample carries approximately 620,000 clones, about 96% recorded once. Sequencing was performed on naive CD4+ T cells sorted from blood. The receptors here all came from a woman aged 25 to 45 in good health. Both conserved end residues are part of each CDR3. A D gene is named only where the DNA matches it firmly.

>TRBJ1-1|TRBV30|.
TGTGCCTGGAGTTTAACAAACGGGGGCACTGAAGCTTTCTTT
CAWSLTNGGTEAFF
>TRBJ1-2|TRBV5-6|.
TGTGCCAGCAGCTTGGTCGGGGAGTGGTATGGCTACACCTTC
CASSLVGEWYGYTF
>TRBJ1-4|TRBV25-1|.
TGTGCCAGCAGCCTACAGGGTGTCAGTGAAAAACTGTTTTTT
CASSLQGVSEKLFF
>TRBJ2-1|TRBV2|TRBD2
TGTGCCAGCAGTGAAGGGCCTAGCGGGTTGGGTAATGAGCAGTTCTTC
CASSEGPSGLGNEQFF
>TRBJ1-5|TRBV30|.
TGTGCCTGGACAGGCTCTTACGCGGGCAATCAGCCCCAGCATTTT
CAWTGSYAGNQPQHF
>TRBJ1-5|TRBV28|TRBD1
TGTGCCAGCAGGACACAGGGGTCCGGGAACAATCAGCCCCAGCATTTT
CASRTQGSGNNQPQHF
>TRBJ2-3|TRBV5-4|TRBD2
TGTGCCAGCAGCGGTGGTAGCGGGTTTAGCACAGATACGCAGTATTTT
CASSGGSGFSTDTQYF
>TRBJ2-7|TRBV6-5|.
TGTGCCAGCACCAAAACGGCAATCCGCGGCTACGAGCAGTACTTC
CASTKTAIRGYEQYF
>TRBJ2-7|TRBV18|TRBD1
TGTGCCAGCTCACCACAGGACAGGGTCCACGAGCAGTACTTC
CASSPQDRVHEQYF
>TRBJ1-3|TRBV10-3|.
TGTGCCATCAGTGTTGGCCCATCCTCTGGAAACACCATATATTTT
CAISVGPSSGNTIYF
>TRBJ2-3|TRBV10-3|.
TGTGCCATCAGTGAGTCACGGAATACGCAGTATTTT
CAISESRNTQYF
>TRBJ2-1|TRBV5-1|TRBD2
TGCGCCAGCAGCTTGGGGGTAGCGGGAGTTAATGAGCAGTTCTTC
CASSLGVAGVNEQFF
>TRBJ2-7|TRBV29-1|.
TGCAGCGTTGGAGCGGCCCTCGCTAGGGAGCAGTACTTC
CSVGAALAREQYF
>TRBJ2-1|TRBV5-1|.
TGCGCCAGCAGCTTTGCCCCCGCAGGCGGTGAGCAGTTCTTC
CASSFAPAGGEQFF
>TRBJ1-4|TRBV11-2|.
TGTGCCAGCAGCTTAGGTGGGGGTATTAATGAAAAACTGTTTTTT
CASSLGGGINEKLFF
>TRBJ1-2|TRBV7-1|.
TGTGCCAGCAGCTCCCCGGGACGTGGGGAGTCTAACTATGGCTACACCTTC
CASSSPGRGESNYGYTF
>TRBJ2-1|TRBV19|TRBD2
TGTGCCAGTAGTATAAGCGGGAGTACCGACAATGAGCAGTTCTTC
CASSISGSTDNEQFF
>TRBJ2-3|TRBV6-1|.
TGTGCCAGCAGAAGTGGCGGAACAGATACGCAGTATTTT
CASRSGGTDTQYF
>TRBJ1-2|TRBV7-9|TRBD1
TGTGCCAGCAGCTCCACCGGCGGGACAGGGGACGGCGGCTACACCTTC
CASSSTGGTGDGGYTF
>TRBJ2-7|TRBV4-1|TRBD1
TGCGCCAGCAGCCAAGAATTTGGGACAGGGGACTCCTACGAGCAGTACTTC
CASSQEFGTGDSYEQYF
>TRBJ2-7|TRBV29-1|TRBD2
TGCAGCGTGGCCGGCCAGGCGGGAGATCTCTACGAGCAGTACTTC
CSVAGQAGDLYEQYF
>TRBJ2-7|TRBV28|.
TGTGCCAGCAGTTTGGTTTCCTACGAGCAGTACTTC
CASSLVSYEQYF
>TRBJ2-6|TRBV7-8|.
TGTGCCAGCAGCTCCCCGGGGCAGGGGTACTCTGGGGCCAACGTCCTGACTTTC
CASSSPGQGYSGANVLTF
>TRBJ2-7|TRBV7-9|TRBD2
TGTGCCAGCAGCCTCGATGGGACTAGCCTCCCGCTCGAGCAGTACTTC
CASSLDGTSLPLEQYF